This T cell receptor beta chain was identified during a study of T cell repertoires in cytomegalovirus infection (dated by TCRdb to the late 2010s). In the study overall: Alongside well-studied HLA-B-restricted epitopes, the peptide stimulations were aimed at recently identified HLA-C-restricted CMV epitopes, whose presentation resists viral immunomodulation. Donor HLA type was relevant to the analysis, because carriage of CMV infection together with the matching HLA type was indicated by public TCR beta signatures. Overall study outcomes, separate from this receptor: In the ex vivo response, HLA-C-restricted CMV-specific TCR beta clonotypes were dominant, and in two of eight donors the single most frequent clonotype came from this HLA-C-restricted group. In both this cohort and an independent approximately 400-donor cohort, the cumulative frequency of public TCR beta family members distinguished carriers of CMV infection plus the relevant HLA type.

CDR1 and CDR2, per the germline V gene, are SGHTA and FQGTGA. Inclusive of the bounding cysteine and phenylalanine, the CDR3 is 18 residues long. The sequence is cut down to CDR3 DNA, 54 bases in frame from base 1. The germline V and J ends show losses of 1 base and 0 bases respectively, and no gene match explains 8 bases of the junction. The label giving this sample's treatment or condition can be read as: in vitro stimulation with specific CMV peptide epitopes to enrich CMV-specific T cells. Concerning this clonotype: Which antigen it targets is not known. No per-base quality is available; no much larger clone lies one base away.

Instrument used: Illumina HiSeq 1500. TCRdb redid the processing of the public reads, applying fastp at Q25 and MiXCR, and retained in-frame beta chains. Rows matching on CDR3 protein sequence are summarized as one entry with the most common DNA and genes. The sample contains 830,000 or so distinct CDR3 sequences, 30% to 35% of them found a single time. Under 15% of the sample lies in the top ten. Here the sequenced sample was cultured CD8+ T cells from PBMCs, taken from culture after CMV antigen stimulation. The receptor was derived from a human donor in good health (CMV status not recorded). Some clones in this sample may be carry-over from other donors' samples. Recombination joined TRBV7-3 with TRBJ2-3; TRBD2 matches 9 bases in the middle. CDR3 region: CASSLRASGALSTDTQYF. DNA sequence: TGTGCCAGCAGCTTAAGGGCTAGCGGGGCGTTAAGCACAGATACGCAGTATTTT. Reference TRBV7-3 and TRBJ2-3 genes cover what lies past the CDR3, so the full variable domain is GAGVSQTPSNKVTEKGKYVELRCDPISGHTALYWYRQSLGQGPEFLIYFQGTGAADDSGLPNDRFFAVRPEGSVSTLKIQRTERGDSAVYLCASSLRASGALSTDTQYFGPGTRLTVL.